These T cell receptor beta chains were read from a single sample in a study of blood T cell repertoires in COVID-19. The repertoire was sequenced with immunoSEQ multiplex PCR; TCRdb's copy has only in-frame clones and lacks some. The repertoire consists of tens of thousands of clones, with approximately 85% occurring once and the leading ten covering about 16%. Material: peripheral blood. The receptors come from a human donor in a cohort sampled during active COVID-19. CDR3s include the opening cysteine and the closing phenylalanine or tryptophan.

CDR3aa: CASSLGDGGTRSTDTQYF
v_gene: TRBV5-1
j_gene: TRBJ2-3

CDR3aa: CASSLRDSNYGYTF
v_gene: TRBV5-6
j_gene: TRBJ1-2

CDR3aa: CASSLGLAIDTQYF
v_gene: TRBV7-8
j_gene: TRBJ2-3

CDR3aa: CASSPLGPPGANVLTF
v_gene: TRBV18
j_gene: TRBJ2-6

CDR3aa: CASSRVRDRAHGYTF
v_gene: TRBV4-1
j_gene: TRBJ1-2

CDR3aa: CASSLVSGGPTDTQYF
v_gene: TRBV7-3
j_gene: TRBJ2-3

CDR3aa: CATRRDSKETQYF
v_gene: TRBV12-3/TRBV12-4
j_gene: TRBJ2-5

CDR3aa: CASSSAMWDRQSYEQYF
v_gene: TRBV13
j_gene: TRBJ2-7

CDR3aa: CSAEGGAGSYNEQFF
v_gene: TRBV29-1
j_gene: TRBJ2-1

CDR3aa: CASSIGGAGGRSYEQYF
v_gene: TRBV19
j_gene: TRBJ2-7

CDR3aa: CASSQDGDLEVNEQFF
v_gene: TRBV4-3
j_gene: TRBJ2-1

CDR3aa: CASSLEGVTGAEAFF
v_gene: TRBV11-2
j_gene: TRBJ1-1

CDR3aa: CASSLARDGYTF
v_gene: TRBV3-1/TRBV3-2
j_gene: TRBJ1-2

CDR3aa: CSAGQTTYEQYF
v_gene: TRBV29-1
j_gene: TRBJ2-7

CDR3aa: CATSGQGKETQYF
v_gene: TRBV24-1
j_gene: TRBJ2-5

CDR3aa: CASSHSQGAEEQYF
v_gene: TRBV4-3
j_gene: TRBJ2-7

CDR3aa: CASSLGGLAGLTDTQYF
v_gene: TRBV5-4
j_gene: TRBJ2-3

CDR3aa: CASSTSGISYEQYF
v_gene: TRBV5-1
j_gene: TRBJ2-7

CDR3aa: CASSRGPAGEAELFF
v_gene: TRBV3-1/TRBV3-2
j_gene: TRBJ2-2

CDR3aa: CASSSRVSPTYEQYF
v_gene: TRBV27
j_gene: TRBJ2-7

CDR3aa: CASKQGIGNTIYF
v_gene: TRBV2
j_gene: TRBJ1-3

CDR3aa: CASRVGHNQPQHF
v_gene: TRBV12-3/TRBV12-4
j_gene: TRBJ1-5

CDR3aa: CASRRDSGGLRGELFF
v_gene: TRBV6-6
j_gene: TRBJ2-2

CDR3aa: CASSMGAGSQPQHF
v_gene: TRBV19
j_gene: TRBJ1-5

CDR3aa: CASKTSTDTQYF
v_gene: TRBV12-3/TRBV12-4
j_gene: TRBJ2-3

CDR3aa: CASGPTGSYGYTF
v_gene: TRBV5-1
j_gene: TRBJ1-2

CDR3aa: CASSPLLVAQYF
v_gene: TRBV6-2/TRBV6-3
j_gene: TRBJ2-3

CDR3aa: CASSWDRAQSDTQYF
v_gene: TRBV7-9
j_gene: TRBJ2-3

CDR3aa: CASSIWTGGLNEQYF
v_gene: TRBV5-8
j_gene: TRBJ2-7

CDR3aa: CASRPRGGNTEAFF
v_gene: TRBV6-6
j_gene: TRBJ1-1

CDR3aa: CASSQGDRGETQYF
v_gene: TRBV3-1/TRBV3-2
j_gene: TRBJ2-5

CDR3aa: CASSPVSGGANEQFF
v_gene: TRBV7-7
j_gene: TRBJ2-1

CDR3aa: CASRRGGNSPLHF
v_gene: TRBV13
j_gene: TRBJ1-6

CDR3aa: CASSQGWGDEQFF
v_gene: TRBV4-3
j_gene: TRBJ2-1

CDR3aa: CASRTGTGGEGVDGYTF
v_gene: TRBV23-1
j_gene: TRBJ1-2

CDR3aa: CASSSGTSGGSEQFF
v_gene: TRBV18
j_gene: TRBJ2-1